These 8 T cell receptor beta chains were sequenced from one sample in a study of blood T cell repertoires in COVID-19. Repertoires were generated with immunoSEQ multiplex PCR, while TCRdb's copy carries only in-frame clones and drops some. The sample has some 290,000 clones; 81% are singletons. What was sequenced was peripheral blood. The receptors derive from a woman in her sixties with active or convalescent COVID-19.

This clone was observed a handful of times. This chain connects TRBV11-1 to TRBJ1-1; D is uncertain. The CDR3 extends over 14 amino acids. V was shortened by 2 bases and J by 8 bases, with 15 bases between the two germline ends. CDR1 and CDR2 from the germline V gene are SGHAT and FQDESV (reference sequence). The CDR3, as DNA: TGTGCCAGCAGCTTAACTCTCGACCAGACAGAAGCTTTCTTT. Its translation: CASSLTLDQTEAFF.

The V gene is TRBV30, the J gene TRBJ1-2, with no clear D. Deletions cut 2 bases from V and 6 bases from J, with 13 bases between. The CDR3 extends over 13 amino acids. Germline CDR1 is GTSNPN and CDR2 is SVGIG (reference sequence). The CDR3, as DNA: TGTGCCTGGAGTTATGAGGGCCGCGATGGCTACACCTTC. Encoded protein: CAWSYEGRDGYTF.

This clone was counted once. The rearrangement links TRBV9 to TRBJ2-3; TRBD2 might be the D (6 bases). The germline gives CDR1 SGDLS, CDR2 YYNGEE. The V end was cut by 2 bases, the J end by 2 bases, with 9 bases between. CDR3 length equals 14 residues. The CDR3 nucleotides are TGTGCCAGCAGCGTCTCGGGGGACACAGATACGCAGTATTTT. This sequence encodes CASSVSGDTDTQYF.

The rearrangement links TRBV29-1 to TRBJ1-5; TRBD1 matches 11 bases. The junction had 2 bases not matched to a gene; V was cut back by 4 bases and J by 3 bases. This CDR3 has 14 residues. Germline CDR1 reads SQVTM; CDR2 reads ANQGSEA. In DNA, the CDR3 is TGCAGCGTTGGGACAGGGGGCCTCAATCAGCCCCAGCATTTT. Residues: CSVGTGGLNQPQHF.

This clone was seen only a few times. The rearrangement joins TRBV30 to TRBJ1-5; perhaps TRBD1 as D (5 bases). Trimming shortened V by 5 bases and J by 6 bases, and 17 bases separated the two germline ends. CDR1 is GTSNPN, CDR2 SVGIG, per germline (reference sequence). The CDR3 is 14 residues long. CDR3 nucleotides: TGTGCCTGGCGAGGGCCAGGGTTAGGTCAGCCCCAGCATTTT. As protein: CAWRGPGLGQPQHF.

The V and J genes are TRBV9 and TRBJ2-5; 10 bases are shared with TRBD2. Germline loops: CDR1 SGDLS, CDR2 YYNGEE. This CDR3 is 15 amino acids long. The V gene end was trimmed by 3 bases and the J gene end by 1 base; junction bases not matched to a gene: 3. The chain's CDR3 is CASSASGGLQETQYF. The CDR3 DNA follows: TGTGCCAGCAGCGCTAGCGGGGGACTCCAAGAGACCCAGTACTTC.

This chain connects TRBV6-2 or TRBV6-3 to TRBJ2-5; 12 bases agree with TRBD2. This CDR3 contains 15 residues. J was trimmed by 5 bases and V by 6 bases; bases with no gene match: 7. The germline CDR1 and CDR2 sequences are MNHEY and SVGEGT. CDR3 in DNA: TGTGCCAGCAGCCTCACTAGCGGGGGGTCGGAGACCCAGTACTTC. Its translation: CASSLTSGGSETQYF.

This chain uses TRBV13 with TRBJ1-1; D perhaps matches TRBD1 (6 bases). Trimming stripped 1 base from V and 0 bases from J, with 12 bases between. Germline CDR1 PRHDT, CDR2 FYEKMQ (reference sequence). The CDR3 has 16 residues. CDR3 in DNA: TGTGCCAGCAGCTTAGCGCAGGGGAGTGTGAACACTGAAGCTTTCTTT. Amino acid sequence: CASSLAQGSVNTEAFF.